One and the same sample provided the 12 T cell receptor beta chains below, sequenced in a study of siplizumab effects on memory and regulatory T cells. TCRdb's table, derived via immunoSEQ multiplex PCR, lists solely in-frame clones and lacks some. This table has roughly 100,000 clones, over 85% appearing once. Material: Tregs sorted from blood. The receptors were gathered from a human donor in good health.

The J gene is TRBJ2-5, the V gene TRBV15; 14 bases map to TRBD2. The germline V gene has CDR1 LNHNV and CDR2 YYDKDF (reference sequence). Unmatched junction bases numbered 10, after V lost 5 bases and J lost 2 bases. The CDR3 is 18 amino acids. For the CDR3, the DNA is TGTGCCACCAGCTTGGGACTAGCGGGAGCGGGGAGGCAAGAGACCCAGTACTTC. Encoded protein: CATSLGLAGAGRQETQYF. Together with reference TRBV15 and TRBJ2-5, the CDR3 gives the full variable domain: DAMVIQNPRYQVTQFGKPVTLSCSQTLNHNVMYWYQQKSSQAPKLLFHYYDKDFNNEADTPDNFQSRRPNTSFCFLDIRSPGLGDTAMYLCATSLGLAGAGRQETQYFGPGTRLLVL.

V gene TRBV7-2 combines with J gene TRBJ2-3, with no clear D. The ends were cut back, 1 base at V and 4 bases at J, with 9 bases in the middle. Germline values: CDR1 SGHTA, CDR2 FQGNSA. This CDR3 contains 14 residues. CDR3: CASSLVIAPDTQYF. DNA for the CDR3: TGTGCCAGCAGCTTAGTCATCGCGCCAGATACGCAGTATTTT.

The J gene is TRBJ1-2, the V gene TRBV2; D may be TRBD1 (5 bases). V gave up 9 bases and J gave up 8 bases, with 16 bases separating them. The CDR3 contains 12 residues. The V gene's germline CDR1 is SNHLY and CDR2 FYNNEI. CDR3 coding DNA: TGTGCCAGGAGACCCCCGGGGGGAGGCTACACCTTC. It yields the protein CARRPPGGGYTF.

V and J are TRBV18 and TRBJ1-5; 7 positions match TRBD1. This CDR3 has 17 amino acids. Germline trimming cut 1 base from V and 3 bases from J; bases unmatched to any gene: 9. CDR1 is KGHSH and CDR2 is LQKENI in the germline V gene. CDR3 amino acids: CASSPRGPGQFNQPQHF. In DNA, the CDR3 is TGTGCCAGCTCACCACGGGGGCCGGGACAGTTCAATCAGCCCCAGCATTTT.

This rearrangement joins TRBV7-9 to TRBJ2-7, with D uncertain. The CDR3 totals 13 residues. With 3 bases removed from V and 0 bases from J, the gap between germline ends came to 6 bases. CDR1 SEHNR and CDR2 FQNEAQ come from the germline V gene (reference sequence). The CDR3 loop reads CASSFGSSYEQYF. CDR3 DNA sequence: TGTGCCAGCAGCTTCGGGTCCTCCTACGAGCAGTACTTC.

The chain uses TRBV19 and TRBJ1-2; D remains ambiguous. V lost 6 bases to trimming and J lost 5 bases, with 10 bases between them. The germline CDR1 and CDR2 sequences are LNHDA and SQIVND (reference sequence). The CDR3 loop spans 12 amino acids. In DNA form, the CDR3 reads TGTGCCAGTAGGACCGCCCTTTATGGCTACACCTTC. It codes for CASRTALYGYTF.

The V call is TRBV19, the J call TRBJ1-1; the D gene is possibly TRBD1 (5 bases). The germline V and J ends were trimmed by 11 bases and 11 bases, with 15 bases remaining between them. This CDR3 region has 10 residues. In germline, CDR1 is LNHDA, CDR2 SQIVND (reference sequence). The CDR3 DNA reads as TGTGCCTCTAAAGGGGTTGAGGCTTTCTTT. This translates into CASKGVEAFF.

The V call is TRBV19, the J call TRBJ2-3; D possibly corresponds to TRBD2 (5 bases). The CDR3 extends over 15 amino acids. Trimming left V 3 bases short and J 0 bases short, with 10 bases between. Per germline, CDR1 LNHDA and CDR2 SQIVND (reference sequence). CDR3 in amino acids: CASSIVAGSTDTQYF. As DNA, the CDR3 is TGTGCCAGTAGTATTGTGGCGGGTAGCACAGATACGCAGTATTTT.

The sample holds one count of this clone. The chain links TRBV5-1 to TRBJ2-2, with unresolved D. Trimming left V 0 bases short and J 5 bases short, with 11 bases between. There are 15 residues in the CDR3. Germline V gene sequence: CDR1 SGHRS, CDR2 YFSETQ. This CDR3 is CASSLEGFGTGELFF. Here the CDR3 DNA reads TGCGCCAGCAGCTTGGAAGGGTTTGGGACCGGGGAGCTGTTTTTT.

This sequence joins TRBV7-9 and TRBJ2-2; D is possibly TRBD1 (5 bases). Trimming removed 1 base from V and 5 bases from J, with 14 bases in between. The CDR3 has 16 amino acids. Germline CDR1 is SEHNR and CDR2 is FQNEAQ (reference sequence). CDR3 loop: CASSLDPRKGTGELFF. Here the CDR3 DNA reads TGTGCCAGCAGCTTAGATCCACGGAAGGGGACCGGGGAGCTGTTTTTT.

This CDR3 reads CASSSWTGGETQYF. CDR3 bases: TGTGCCAGTAGTAGCTGGACAGGAGGGGAGACCCAGTACTTC. The V gene is TRBV19, the J gene TRBJ2-5; the D gene is possibly TRBD1 (7 bases). CDR1 and CDR2 (germline): LNHDA, SQIVND (reference sequence). This CDR3 comprises 14 residues. V lost 4 bases, J lost 5 bases, and 14 bases lay in between.

The V and J genes are TRBV9 and TRBJ2-1; 11 nucleotides align to TRBD2. The germline gives CDR1 SGDLS, CDR2 YYNGEE. This CDR3 comprises 16 residues. The trim removed 4 bases at V and 8 bases at J, leaving 11 bases unmatched. The CDR3 DNA reads as TGTGCCAGCAGCTCCCGACAGGGGACTAGCGGAGATGAGCAGTTCTTC. This codes for CASSSRQGTSGDEQFF.